What follows is one T cell receptor (beta chain) and its context. The antigen is unknown. This entry is derived from a study of T cell responses to AZD1222 COVID-19 vaccine. The CDR3 length is 14 residues. CDR1 is MDHEN and CDR2 is SYDVKM in the germline V gene. Trimming at V came to 5 bases and at J to 4 bases, leaving 5 bases not matched to a gene. Study conclusions and caveats: Recipients of AZD1222 seropositive at baseline numbered only 6 or 7. Donors were largely white British and mainly female; clonal diversity was possibly underestimated.

The data were produced by immunoSEQ multiplex PCR, yet TCRdb's version contains in-frame clones alone and is incomplete. The sample includes around 140,000 clones, 89% seen only once; the top ten take 5.1%. V is TRBV28 and J is TRBJ1-1; 9 bases fit TRBD1. The sequenced sample was peripheral blood, obtained on day 0 of AZD1222 vaccination. The clonotype comes from an adult in good health. The CDR3 nucleotides are TGTGCCAGCAGTCCGCCGGACAGGGGCACTGAAGCTTTCTTT. It translates to CASSPPDRGTEAFF.